This T cell receptor (beta chain) was sequenced in a study of shared clonotypes between healthy human individuals. Study in general: Three plates each covered CD4 naive and memory; CD8 naive two, CD8 memory one. Broader study findings: Researchers sampled blood only, noting tissue repertoires likely differ.

The repertoire was sequenced with immunoSEQ multiplex PCR; TCRdb's copy has only in-frame clones and lacks some. The sample shows about 1.5 million clones, approximately 98% of them seen only once. Worth noting for this clone: Its antigen is undetermined.

The sequenced material came from naive CD4+ T cells sorted from blood. Sample subset: CD45RA+ positively selected. The sequence came from a man aged 25-45 years in good health.

The CDR3: CASNRPGQGSFGYTF. CDR3 coding DNA: TGTGCCAGCAACCGTCCGGGACAGGGGAGTTTTGGCTACACCTTC. The genes are TRBV5-4 and TRBJ1-2, with 10 bases lining up with TRBD1. The CDR3 has 15 amino acids. V shed 6 bases, J shed 7 bases, and the junction held 12 bases outside the gene matches. Germline V gene sequence: CDR1 SGHNT, CDR2 YYREEE (reference sequence).